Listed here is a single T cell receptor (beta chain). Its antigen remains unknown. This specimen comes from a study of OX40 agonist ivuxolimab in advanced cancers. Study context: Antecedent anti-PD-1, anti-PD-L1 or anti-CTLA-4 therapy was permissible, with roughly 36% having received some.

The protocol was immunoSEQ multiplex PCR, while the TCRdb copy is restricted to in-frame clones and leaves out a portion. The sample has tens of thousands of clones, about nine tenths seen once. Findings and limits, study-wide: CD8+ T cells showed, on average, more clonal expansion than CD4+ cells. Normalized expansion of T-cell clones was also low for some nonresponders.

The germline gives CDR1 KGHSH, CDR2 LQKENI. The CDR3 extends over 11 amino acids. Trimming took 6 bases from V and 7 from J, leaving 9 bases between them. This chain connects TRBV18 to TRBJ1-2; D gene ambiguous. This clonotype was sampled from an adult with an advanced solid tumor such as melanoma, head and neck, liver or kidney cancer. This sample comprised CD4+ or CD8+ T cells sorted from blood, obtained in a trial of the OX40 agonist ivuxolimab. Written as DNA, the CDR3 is TGTGCCAGCTCGGACGGACTTGGCTACACCTTC. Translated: CASSDGLGYTF. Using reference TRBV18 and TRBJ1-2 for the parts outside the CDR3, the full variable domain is NAGVMQNPRHLVRRRGQEARLRCSPMKGHSHVYWYRQLPEEGLKFMVYLQKENIIDESGMPKERFSAEFPKEGPSILRIQQVVRGDSAAYFCASSDGLGYTFGSGTRLTVV.